This T cell receptor (beta chain) was obtained from a study of blood T cell repertoires in COVID-19. For the study at large: The origin of the acute and convalescent COVID-19 samples was the United States, Italy and Spain.

Study processing details: The authors estimated nucleated cell counts from reference gene primer amplification. Measured with immunoSEQ multiplex PCR; TCRdb has only the in-frame clones, and not every one. V, J and clone size derive from that table, while D and trimming were established from the DNA sequence. The data contain 53,000 or so clones, 65% to 85% of them singletons. The germline V gene encodes CDR1 LNHDA and CDR2 SQIVND (reference sequence). CDR3 length: 16 amino acids. V lost 3 bases, J lost 1 base, and 13 bases lay in between. The sequence came from a man between 65 and 85 years old with active COVID-19. This chain joins TRBV19 and TRBJ1-5; tentative D call: TRBD1 (5 bases). What was sequenced was peripheral blood. DNA for the CDR3: TGTGCCAGTAGTATGGCGGTAGGGGTAAGCAATCAGCCCCAGCATTTT. Its translation is CASSMAVGVSNQPQHF.